These 5 T cell receptor beta chains were all obtained from the same sample, sequenced in a study of T-cell memory formation after mild COVID-19. Via MiXCR, TCRdb re-called the 5' RACE reads, giving one row per CDR3 protein. The sample contains nearly 350,000 distinct CDR3 sequences, approximately 12% of which appear only once. Sequenced: PBMCs or a T cell subset sorted from them (not recorded which). These TCRs come from a man aged 18 to 30 who had mild COVID-19 (a few samples of this study predate the infection). Cell type and time point are not known.

The rearrangement links TRBV7-2 to TRBJ2-7, with 8 bases that match TRBD1. Germline lookup yields CDR1 SGHTA and CDR2 FQGNSA. The CDR3 extends over 15 amino acids. The junction had 8 bases not matched to a gene; V was cut back by 3 bases and J by 4 bases. CDR3 residues: CASSFTGGFRYEQYF. The CDR3 nucleotides are TGTGCCAGCAGCTTTACAGGGGGTTTTAGGTACGAGCAGTACTTC. Combining the CDR3 with reference TRBV7-2 and TRBJ2-7 gives the whole variable domain GAGVSQSPSNKVTEKGKDVELRCDPISGHTALYWYRQSLGQGLEFLIYFQGNSAPDKSGLPSDRFSAERTGGSVSTLTIQRTQQEDSAVYLCASSFTGGFRYEQYFGPGTRLTVT.

The chain recombines TRBV19 with TRBJ2-7, with D unclear. The CDR3 totals 14 residues. V lost 10 bases and J lost 5, with 21 bases in between. Germline V CDR1 and CDR2: LNHDA, SQIVND (reference sequence). Written as DNA, the CDR3 is TGTGCCACCCGAGAAGGAGCGCGAATCAACGAGCAGTACTTC. Its protein is CATREGARINEQYF.

The chain joins TRBV6-2 or TRBV6-3 to TRBJ2-3; 7 bases map to TRBD1. V lost 3 bases, J lost 2 bases, and 11 bases stayed unmatched. Germline-derived CDR1 and CDR2 are MNHEY and SVGEGT. The CDR3 is 17 residues long. The CDR3 protein is CASSYSMTGRNTDTQYF. The CDR3 DNA follows: TGTGCCAGCAGTTATTCGATGACAGGGAGAAACACAGATACGCAGTATTTT.

The rearrangement uses TRBV12-3 or TRBV12-4 and TRBJ1-1; D might be TRBD1 (6 bases). The CDR3 is 14 amino acids. V lost 7 bases and J 4 bases, leaving 16 bases between the germline ends. The CDR3: CASTLIGGSTEAFF. CDR3 DNA sequence: TGTGCCAGCACCCTGATAGGGGGATCCACTGAAGCTTTCTTT.

This clonotype has just a few counts. The V and J genes are TRBV4-1 and TRBJ1-1; no reliable D call. Germline V gene sequence: CDR1 MGHRA, CDR2 YSYEKL. V gave up 0 bases and J gave up 5 bases, with 10 bases separating them. This CDR3 comprises 14 residues. The chain's CDR3 is CASSQDQSGTEAFF. The CDR3 nucleotides are TGCGCCAGCAGCCAAGATCAGTCGGGGACTGAAGCTTTCTTT.